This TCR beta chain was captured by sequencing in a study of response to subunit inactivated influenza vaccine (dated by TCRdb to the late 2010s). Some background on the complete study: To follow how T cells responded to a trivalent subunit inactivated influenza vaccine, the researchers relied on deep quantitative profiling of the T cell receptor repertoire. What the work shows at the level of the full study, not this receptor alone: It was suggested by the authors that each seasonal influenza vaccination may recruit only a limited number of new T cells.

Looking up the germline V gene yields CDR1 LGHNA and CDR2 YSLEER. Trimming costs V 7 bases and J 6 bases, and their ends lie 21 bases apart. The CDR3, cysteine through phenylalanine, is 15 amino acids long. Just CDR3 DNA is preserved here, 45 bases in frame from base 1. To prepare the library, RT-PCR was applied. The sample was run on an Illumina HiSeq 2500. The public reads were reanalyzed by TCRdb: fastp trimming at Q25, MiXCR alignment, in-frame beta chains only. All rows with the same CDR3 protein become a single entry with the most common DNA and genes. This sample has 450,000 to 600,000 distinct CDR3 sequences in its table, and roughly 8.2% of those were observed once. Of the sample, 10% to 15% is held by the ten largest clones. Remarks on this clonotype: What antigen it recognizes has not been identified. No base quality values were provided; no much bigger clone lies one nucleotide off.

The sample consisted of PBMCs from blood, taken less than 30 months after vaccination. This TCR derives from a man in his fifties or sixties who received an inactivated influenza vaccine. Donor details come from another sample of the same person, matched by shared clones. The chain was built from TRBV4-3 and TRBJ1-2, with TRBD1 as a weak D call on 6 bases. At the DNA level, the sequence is TGCGCCAGCACTATCTCCCATGGGGGCTTGGATGGCTACACCTTC. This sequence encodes CASTISHGGLDGYTF.